Below, 23 T cell receptor beta chains from the same sample are listed, as sequenced in a study of shared T cell receptors in the human thymus. Repertoires were generated with immunoSEQ multiplex PCR, while TCRdb's copy carries only in-frame clones and drops some. The sample carries 540,000 or so clones, 75% to 80% recorded once. These records were also assigned to another study, of human thymus T cells.

The material sequenced was thymocytes. The receptors were sampled from a boy under two years old with a congenital heart defect.

This chain uses TRBV4-1 with TRBJ2-1, with a weak D call TRBD2 (5 bases). Germline V gene data show CDR1 as MGHRA and CDR2 as YSYEKL. V was clipped by 0 bases and J by 8 bases, with 20 bases between them. The CDR3 is made up of 17 amino acids. DNA for the CDR3: TGCGCCAGCAGCCAAGACGCAGACTATCCCCCCGTCCATGAGCAGTTCTTC. It yields the protein CASSQDADYPPVHEQFF.

In DNA, the CDR3 is TGTGCCTGGAGTGTACTCGGGGAGCAGCAGTTCTTC. Translating gives CAWSVLGEQQFF. This chain links TRBV30 with TRBJ2-1; TRBD2 is a possible D gene (5 bases). The germline CDR1 and CDR2 sequences are GTSNPN and SVGIG (reference sequence). Trimming took off 0 bases at V and 11 bases at J, with 11 bases between the two ends. The CDR3 loop spans 12 amino acids.

This clone has only one observation. V and J are TRBV29-1 and TRBJ2-1; maybe TRBD2 (6 bases). Per germline, CDR1 SQVTM and CDR2 ANQGSEA. There are 16 residues in the CDR3. V was cut by 4 bases and J by 0 bases, with 16 bases left in between. The CDR3 DNA reads as TGCAGCGTTGGGGGGGACGGAACGAGCTCCTACAATGAGCAGTTCTTC. Its translation: CSVGGDGTSSYNEQFF.

This rearrangement joins TRBV11-2 to TRBJ2-2, with TRBD1 identical over 12 bases. V shed 5 bases, J shed 8 bases, and the junction held 15 bases outside the gene matches. Looked up from germline, CDR1 is SGHAT and CDR2 is FQNNGV. The CDR3 extends over 18 amino acids. This chain's CDR3 is CASSHLRGQGANKGELFF. CDR3 coding DNA: TGTGCCAGCAGCCACCTACGGGGACAGGGGGCGAACAAGGGGGAGCTGTTTTTT.

The gene calls are TRBV7-3 and TRBJ2-2; 10 bases match TRBD1. The CDR3 consists of 15 residues. V trimming: 5 bases; J trimming: 5 bases; junction bases outside the gene matches: 5. Germline V gene lookup returns CDR1 SGHTA and CDR2 FQGTGA. As DNA, the CDR3 is TGTGCCAGCAGCCCAGGGACAGGGGAAACCGGGGAGCTGTTTTTT. Translated, it gives CASSPGTGETGELFF. Full variable domain (rest looked up from reference TRBV7-3 and TRBJ2-2): GAGVSQTPSNKVTEKGKYVELRCDPISGHTALYWYRQSLGQGPEFLIYFQGTGAADDSGLPNDRFFAVRPEGSVSTLKIQRTERGDSAVYLCASSPGTGETGELFFGEGSRLTVL.

The genes are TRBV9 and TRBJ1-4; TRBD1 agrees at 7 bases. The CDR3 spans 17 residues. V dropped 0 bases and J dropped 5; count of bases not matched to a gene: 10. Germline-derived CDR1 and CDR2 are SGDLS and YYNGEE. CDR3 nucleotides: TGTGCCAGCAGCGTAGCATCTCCGGGACAGAAGAATGAAAAACTGTTTTTT. Encoded protein: CASSVASPGQKNEKLFF.

The V and J genes are TRBV28 and TRBJ1-1; maybe TRBD1 (5 bases). V was shortened by 6 bases and J by 6 bases, with 20 bases between the two germline ends. This CDR3 contains 15 residues. Germline CDR1 is MDHEN and CDR2 is SYDVKM. In DNA, the CDR3 is TGTGCCAGCAGGCTAAACTACAGGAGCGACCCTGAAGCTTTCTTT. Protein product: CASRLNYRSDPEAFF. The full variable domain, its missing parts supplied by reference TRBV28 and TRBJ1-1, is DVKVTQSSRYLVKRTGEKVFLECVQDMDHENMFWYRQDPGLGLRLIYFSYDVKMKEKGDIPEGYSVSREKKERFSLILESASTNQTSMYLCASRLNYRSDPEAFFGQGTRLTVV.

CDR3 in amino acids: CASSSPGGGTNEKLFF. The CDR3 DNA reads TGTGCCAGCAGCTCTCCCGGGGGGGGAACTAATGAAAAACTGTTTTTT. The V call is TRBV5-8, the J call TRBJ1-4, with a weak D call TRBD1 (5 bases). V was clipped by 3 bases and J by 1 base, with 13 bases between them. CDR3 length: 16 residues. Per germline, CDR1 SGHTS and CDR2 YDEGEE.

The chain combines TRBV5-4 with TRBJ2-1; 9 bases align to TRBD1. Germline assignment: CDR1 SGHNT and CDR2 YYREEE (reference sequence). Trimming at V came to 2 bases and at J to 10 bases, leaving 19 bases not matched to a gene. CDR3 length: 18 amino acids. Here the CDR3 reads CASSFHLIAGQGWSEQFF. CDR3 DNA: TGTGCCAGCAGCTTTCACCTCATCGCGGGACAGGGATGGAGCGAGCAGTTCTTC.

This clone occurred a few times. CDR3 sequence (DNA): TGTGCCAGCAGACACGAGAGCGGGGCAACCTACAATGAGCAGTTCTTC. Its translation is CASRHESGATYNEQFF. V and J are TRBV5-6 and TRBJ2-1; 7 bases are shared with TRBD2. The CDR3 runs to 16 residues. Looked up from germline, CDR1 is SGHDT and CDR2 is YYEEEE. J was trimmed by 2 bases and V by 5 bases; bases with no gene match: 10.

The V and J genes are TRBV19 and TRBJ2-7, with TRBD1 identical over 10 bases. Germline assignment: CDR1 LNHDA and CDR2 SQIVND (reference sequence). Germline trimming cut 6 bases from V and 4 bases from J; bases unmatched to any gene: 6. This CDR3 spans 14 amino acids. CDR3 nucleotide sequence: TGTGCCAGTAGATCCCGGGACAGGGGTTACGAGCAGTACTTC. Protein: CASRSRDRGYEQYF.

The V and J genes are TRBV10-2 and TRBJ2-3; D not certain. This CDR3 spans 13 amino acids. The V end was cut by 0 bases, the J end by 3 bases, with 4 bases between. The germline CDR1 and CDR2 sequences are WSHSY and SAAADI. CDR3 bases: TGCGCCAGCAGTGAGTCCAGGACAGATACGCAGTATTTT. It yields the protein CASSESRTDTQYF.

This clone was found once. The V gene is TRBV14, the J gene TRBJ2-7, with 7 bases identical to TRBD2. This CDR3 contains 19 residues. CDR1 SGHDN and CDR2 FVKESK come from the germline V gene. The junction had 19 bases not matched to a gene; V was cut back by 0 bases and J by 5 bases. The CDR3 coding sequence is TGTGCCAGCAGCCAAGATTCGACGTCCCCTGACGAACGGGGGGACGAGCAGTACTTC. Translated: CASSQDSTSPDERGDEQYF. The full variable domain, in which reference TRBV14 and TRBJ2-7 provide the parts outside the CDR3, is EAGVTQFPSHSVIEKGQTVTLRCDPISGHDNLYWYRRVMGKEIKFLLHFVKESKQDESGMPNNRFLAERTGGTYSTLKVQPAELEDSGVYFCASSQDSTSPDERGDEQYFGPGTRLTVT.

The chain combines TRBV9 with TRBJ1-5; D uncertain. The V end was cut by 3 bases, the J end by 1 base, with 11 bases between. The length of the CDR3 is 15 residues. From germline, CDR1 is SGDLS and CDR2 YYNGEE. The DNA for the CDR3 is TGTGCCAGCAGCGCCGAGGGAGGCAGCAATCAGCCCCAGCATTTT. This translates into CASSAEGGSNQPQHF.

J is TRBJ2-7 and V is TRBV5-4; perhaps TRBD1 as D (6 bases). CDR3 length: 17 residues. V was clipped by 2 bases and J by 2 bases, with 20 bases between them. The germline gives CDR1 SGHNT, CDR2 YYREEE (reference sequence). CDR3: CASSFNNAGQPAYEQYF. The CDR3 bases are TGTGCCAGCAGCTTCAACAACGCCGGACAGCCCGCCTACGAGCAGTACTTC.

The J gene is TRBJ2-7, the V gene TRBV28; 14 nucleotides agree with TRBD2. The CDR3 loop spans 14 amino acids. Germline assignment: CDR1 MDHEN and CDR2 SYDVKM. V trimming: 4 bases; J trimming: 8 bases; junction bases outside the gene matches: 4. The CDR3 DNA follows: TGTGCCAGCAGTTCGACTAGCGGGAGGGCCCAGCAGTACTTC. Encoded protein: CASSSTSGRAQQYF.

The chain links TRBV4-1 to TRBJ2-7; TRBD1 matches 7 bases. Germline CDR1 reads MGHRA; CDR2 reads YSYEKL. V shed 4 bases and J 2 bases; nucleotides not matched to a gene: 11. CDR3 length: 16 residues. The CDR3 region is CASSLGSAGGAYEQYF. As DNA, the CDR3 is TGCGCCAGCAGCCTAGGTTCGGCAGGGGGTGCCTACGAGCAGTACTTC.

The chain combines TRBV18 with TRBJ1-1, with 7 bases lining up with TRBD1. The CDR3 is 19 amino acids. Germline V gene sequence: CDR1 KGHSH, CDR2 LQKENI. Unmatched junction bases numbered 19, after V lost 3 bases and J lost 3 bases. CDR3 nucleotide sequence: TGTGCCAGCTCACCGCCGAGGACAGGCCCACAACGGCTGCACACTGAAGCTTTCTTT. This gives the protein CASSPPRTGPQRLHTEAFF.

The V and J genes are TRBV13 and TRBJ2-1, with 8 bases matching TRBD2. The CDR3 loop spans 16 amino acids. The J segment lost 7 bases and the V segment lost 2 bases, leaving 10 bases of the junction unmatched. Germline CDR1 reads PRHDT; CDR2 reads FYEKMQ (reference sequence). The CDR3 here is CASSLKRREDRNEQFF. CDR3 coding DNA: TGTGCCAGCAGCTTAAAGCGGCGGGAGGATAGGAATGAGCAGTTCTTC.

V gene TRBV27 combines with J gene TRBJ1-1, with a weak D call TRBD1 (6 bases). The CDR3 runs 17 residues. Germline V gives CDR1 MNHEY, CDR2 SMNVEV (reference sequence). Trimming removed 5 bases from V and 0 bases from J, with 19 bases in between. In DNA, the CDR3 is TGTGCCAGCAGTCCGGGACACTCCACGCCCATGAACACTGAAGCTTTCTTT. This translates into CASSPGHSTPMNTEAFF.

The chain employs TRBV7-6 and TRBJ2-1, with D hard to call. The CDR3 contains 12 residues. Trimming stripped 5 bases from V and 8 bases from J, with 10 bases between. The germline V gene has CDR1 SGHVS and CDR2 FNYEAQ. The CDR3 nucleotides read TGTGCCAGCAGCCTGAACAGCCATGAGCAGTTCTTC. As protein: CASSLNSHEQFF.

The chain couples TRBV6-5 to TRBJ2-1, with 7 bases aligning to TRBD2. CDR1 is MNHEY and CDR2 is SVGAGI in the germline V gene. The CDR3 runs 16 residues. The V and J ends lost 0 bases and 2 bases, in that order; junction bases with no gene match: 4. For the CDR3, the DNA is TGTGCCAGCAGTTACTCGATCGGGACTACCTACAATGAGCAGTTCTTC. Residues: CASSYSIGTTYNEQFF.

A note on this clone: Distinct nucleotide sequences in the sample also encode this CDR3. The chain joins TRBV14 to TRBJ1-2; 9 positions match TRBD1. The CDR3 is 14 residues long. Per germline, CDR1 SGHDN and CDR2 FVKESK. Trimming at V came to 5 bases and at J to 7 bases, leaving 8 bases not matched to a gene. This chain's CDR3 is CASSTGQGSGGYTF. CDR3 nucleotide sequence: TGTGCCAGCAGCACCGGACAGGGGAGCGGTGGCTACACCTTC.